The 16 T cell receptor beta chains reported below all come from one sample, sequenced in a study of cytomegalovirus exposure and HLA in healthy donors. 13 Jbeta primers and 60 Vbeta primers were used for the PCR. Sequenced by immunoSEQ multiplex PCR; TCRdb stores in-frame clones only, minus some. Its table records about 190,000 clones. The source material was PBMCs. The origin of the receptors is a woman in her 30s in good health and CMV-seropositive.

This chain links TRBV9 with TRBJ2-1, with D perhaps TRBD1 (5 bases). Trimming removed 4 bases at V and 4 bases at J, with 12 bases between. Germline CDR1 reads SGDLS; CDR2 reads YYNGEE. CDR3 size: 14 residues. The CDR3 region has the DNA TGTGCCAGCAGCCCTAAGGGGCATTACAATGAGCAGTTCTTC. This translates into CASSPKGHYNEQFF.

This chain uses TRBV4-3 with TRBJ1-2; D unresolved. The CDR3 spans 14 residues. V lost 1 base and J lost 1, with 7 bases in between. Germline assignment: CDR1 LGHNA and CDR2 YSLEER. In DNA form, the CDR3 reads TGCGCCAGCAGCCAAGCGGCGGTTAACTATGGCTACACCTTC. Translation: CASSQAAVNYGYTF.

This chain joins TRBV4-3 and TRBJ2-3; D might be TRBD2 (5 bases). The CDR3 is 16 amino acids. CDR1 LGHNA and CDR2 YSLEER come from the germline V gene. V was pared by 1 base and J by 1 base, with 12 bases between. CDR3 nucleotides: TGCGCCAGCAGCCAAGTTGCCGGGGTAGGCACAGATACGCAGTATTTT. Its translation: CASSQVAGVGTDTQYF.

The gene calls are TRBV28 and TRBJ2-7; the match to TRBD1 covers 7 bases. There are 13 residues in the CDR3. V lost 6 bases, J lost 3 bases, and 5 bases stayed unmatched. Germline V gives CDR1 MDHEN, CDR2 SYDVKM. In DNA form, the CDR3 reads TGTGCCAGCAGCCTGACAGGGTACTACGAGCAGTACTTC. Translation: CASSLTGYYEQYF. Complete variable domain (other parts from reference TRBV28 and TRBJ2-7): DVKVTQSSRYLVKRTGEKVFLECVQDMDHENMFWYRQDPGLGLRLIYFSYDVKMKEKGDIPEGYSVSREKKERFSLILESASTNQTSMYLCASSLTGYYEQYFGPGTRLTVT.

This chain connects TRBV11-2 to TRBJ2-1; D is unresolved. V was cut by 0 bases and J by 6 bases, with 6 bases left in between. This CDR3 spans 13 amino acids. Germline-derived CDR1 and CDR2 are SGHAT and FQNNGV. CDR3 bases: TGTGCCAGCAGCTTAGAGTCCGGCAATGAGCAGTTCTTC. As protein: CASSLESGNEQFF.

The chain uses TRBV7-9 and TRBJ2-7, with TRBD2 matching over 9 bases. Germline V CDR1 and CDR2: SEHNR, FQNEAQ (reference sequence). Trimming removed 5 bases from V and 2 bases from J; junction bases left unmatched: 7. The CDR3 has 15 residues. As DNA, the CDR3 is TGTGCCAGCAGCCCGGGACTAGCAAGCACCTACGAGCAGTACTTC. This sequence encodes CASSPGLASTYEQYF. Looking up the rest from reference TRBV7-9 and TRBJ2-7 gives the full variable domain: DTGVSQNPRHKITKRGQNVTFRCDPISEHNRLYWYRQTLGQGPEFLTYFQNEAQLEKSRLLSDRFSAERPKGSFSTLEIQRTEQGDSAMYLCASSPGLASTYEQYFGPGTRLTVT.

The chain uses TRBV7-8 and TRBJ1-2; 7 bases map to TRBD1. CDR1 and CDR2 from the germline V gene are SGHVS and FQNEAQ. With V trimmed by 3 bases and J by 5 bases, 21 bases remained unmatched. This CDR3 has 19 residues. The CDR3 is CASSFSFYSPTGTEYGYTF. The DNA of the CDR3 is TGTGCCAGCAGCTTTTCTTTCTACTCACCAACCGGGACAGAGTATGGCTACACCTTC.

This chain uses TRBV19 with TRBJ1-3; D uncertain. V was shortened by 10 bases and J by 4 bases, with 20 bases between the two germline ends. Germline V gene lookup returns CDR1 LNHDA and CDR2 SQIVND (reference sequence). The CDR3 runs 15 residues. CDR3 region: CATKGREFSGNTIYF. In nucleotides, the CDR3 is TGTGCCACCAAGGGCCGGGAATTTTCCGGAAACACCATATATTTT.

The V call is TRBV27, the J call TRBJ1-3; 10 bases fit TRBD1. With 6 bases clipped from V and 0 bases from J, the junction kept 17 bases outside the gene matches. In germline, CDR1 is MNHEY, CDR2 SMNVEV (reference sequence). The CDR3 consists of 20 residues. CDR3 protein: CASSFNRQGAYVISGNTIYF. The DNA for the CDR3 is TGTGCCAGCAGCTTTAACCGACAGGGGGCCTATGTTATCTCTGGAAACACCATATATTTT.

Of note for this clone: Distinct nucleotide sequences in the sample also encode this CDR3. V and J are TRBV18 and TRBJ1-1; TRBD1 agrees at 7 bases. Per germline, CDR1 KGHSH and CDR2 LQKENI. The CDR3 consists of 14 residues. The V gene end was trimmed by 6 bases and the J gene end by 0 bases; junction bases not matched to a gene: 4. The CDR3: CASSRDSMNTEAFF. The CDR3 DNA is TGTGCCAGCTCCCGGGACAGCATGAACACTGAAGCTTTCTTT.

The chain combines TRBV5-5 with TRBJ1-5; possibly TRBD1 for D (6 bases). This CDR3 is 13 amino acids long. The germline CDR1 and CDR2 sequences are SGHKS and YYEKEE (reference sequence). Trimming took off 5 bases at V and 4 bases at J, with 10 bases between the two ends. This chain's CDR3 is CASRGQLNQPQHF. The CDR3 DNA is TGTGCCAGCAGGGGACAACTAAATCAGCCCCAGCATTTT.

CDR3 DNA: TGTGCCAGCAGCTTAGCTCAAGAGACCCAGTACTTC. Amino acid sequence: CASSLAQETQYF. The chain has TRBV11-2 and TRBJ2-5; D remains unclear. V was cut by 1 base and J by 2 bases, with 2 bases left in between. The length of the CDR3 is 12 residues. CDR1 and CDR2 from the germline V gene are SGHAT and FQNNGV.

The genes are TRBV28 and TRBJ1-4; 10 bases fit TRBD1. The CDR3 covers 18 residues. Trimming removed 3 bases from V and 1 base from J; junction bases left unmatched: 8. The germline CDR1 and CDR2 sequences are MDHEN and SYDVKM. This CDR3 is CASSFRQGAQETNEKLFF. The CDR3 coding sequence is TGTGCCAGCAGTTTCCGACAGGGGGCGCAGGAAACTAATGAAAAACTGTTTTTT.

The chain joins TRBV28 to TRBJ2-2; 7 bases align to TRBD1. CDR1 and CDR2 (germline): MDHEN, SYDVKM. CDR3 length equals 13 residues. The J segment lost 7 bases and the V segment lost 8 bases, leaving 7 bases of the junction unmatched. The CDR3 DNA follows: TGTGCCAGCGGAACAGGGGATCTCGGGGAGCTGTTTTTT. Translated, it gives CASGTGDLGELFF.

The CDR3 here is CASSEAGGDTEAFF. In DNA, the CDR3 is TGTGCCAGCAGTGAAGCTGGCGGGGACACTGAAGCTTTCTTT. V gene TRBV2 combines with J gene TRBJ1-1; no clear D. Germline V CDR1 and CDR2: SNHLY, FYNNEI. The CDR3 loop spans 14 amino acids. The V end was cut by 0 bases, the J end by 3 bases, with 8 bases between.

V gene TRBV19 combines with J gene TRBJ2-7; 7 nucleotides match TRBD1. V lost 5 bases, J lost 3 bases, and 7 bases stayed unmatched. The length of the CDR3 is 14 residues. Germline CDR1 is LNHDA and CDR2 is SQIVND (reference sequence). CDR3 in amino acids: CASSARDSRYEQYF. CDR3 DNA: TGTGCCAGTAGTGCCCGGGACAGCCGCTACGAGCAGTACTTC.